This TCR beta chain was identified in a study of T cells in Graves' hyperthyroidism and ophthalmopathy. Overall study results and limits: In validation, the model predicted ophthalmopathy. These predictions came a median approximately six months before onset.

There were TCR beta CDR3 regions amplified from RNA transcripts. In the first-round RT-PCR of the TCR CDR3, the HTBI primer set was used. From the multiplex PCR reads, TCRdb called clonotypes with MiXCR, one entry per CDR3 protein. The table lists about 200,000 distinct CDR3 sequences, around 20% of them singletons, with about 45% in the top ten. This clonotype was detected many times. Its antigen is unidentified. Orbital computed tomography and thyroid ultrasound, together with serum TRAb and thyroxine and clinical symptoms, were used for diagnoses. This sample holds PBMCs from 8 to 10 ml fresh peripheral blood. The V end was cut by 11 bases, the J end by 2 bases, with 21 bases between. Germline V lookup: CDR1 SNHLY, CDR2 FYNNEI. This CDR3 has 15 residues.

The material sequenced was blood. The origin of this receptor is a man aged 35 to 55 with Graves' hyperthyroidism. The rearrangement uses TRBV2 and TRBJ1-1; D possibly corresponds to TRBD1 (5 bases). CDR3 residues: CAGAGKGRRNTEAFF. The CDR3 DNA sequence: TGTGCCGGGGCGGGGAAGGGGAGGAGAAACACTGAAGCTTTCTTT.